A selection of T cell receptor beta chains follows, all from one sample in a study of human T cells and chemical hapten exposure. TCRdb re-called the RACE reads through MiXCR, storing one row per CDR3 protein. The table shows about 110,000 distinct CDR3 sequences, with under 35% occurring only once. The sample was whole blood, taken in connection with sensitization to the hapten diphenylcyclopropenone (DPC). These receptor sequences come from a man aged 35-49 years with alopecia areata. Some clones in this sample may be carry-over from other donors' samples. The CDR3 runs from the conserved cysteine through the conserved F or W. The D gene is left open where the match is weak. The listing skips clone size in some rows; elsewhere it reads once, few, many or a size class.

v_gene: TRBV5-6; abundance: few; j_gene: TRBJ1-2; d_gene: TRBD1; CDR3aa: CASSRWGTGMWSGYTF; CDR3nt: TGTGCCAGCAGCCGATGGGGGACAGGGATGTGGAGCGGCTACACCTTC
v_gene: TRBV4-3; abundance: NA; j_gene: TRBJ2-6; d_gene: NA; CDR3aa: CASSSSVRGYGANVLTF; CDR3nt: NA
v_gene: TRBV7-3; abundance: NA; j_gene: TRBJ1-1; d_gene: NA; CDR3aa: CASSSTFMNTEAFF; CDR3nt: TGTGCCAGCAGCTCGACGTTTATGAACACTGAAGCTTTCTTT
v_gene: TRBV28; abundance: few; j_gene: TRBJ2-3; d_gene: NA; CDR3aa: CASGKTGPTDTQYF; CDR3nt: TGTGCCAGCGGAAAGACAGGCCCCACAGATACGCAGTATTTT
v_gene: TRBV11-2; abundance: NA; j_gene: TRBJ1-1; d_gene: NA; CDR3aa: CASSLEGPGTEAFF; CDR3nt: TGTGCCAGCAGCTTAGAGGGGCCAGGCACTGAAGCTTTCTTT
v_gene: TRBV28; abundance: few; j_gene: TRBJ2-7; d_gene: TRBD2; CDR3aa: CASSLTSVSYEQYF; CDR3nt: TGTGCCAGCAGTTTAACTAGCGTGTCCTACGAGCAGTACTTC
v_gene: TRBV29-1; abundance: NA; j_gene: TRBJ2-2; d_gene: TRBD1; CDR3aa: CSVEGGRGQAGELFF; CDR3nt: TGCAGCGTTGAAGGGGGCAGGGGGCAGGCCGGGGAGCTGTTTTTT
v_gene: TRBV6-5; abundance: few; j_gene: TRBJ1-2; d_gene: NA; CDR3aa: CASSEGYSYGYTF; CDR3nt: TGTGCCAGCAGTGAGGGTTACAGTTATGGCTACACCTTC
v_gene: TRBV7-9; abundance: many; j_gene: TRBJ1-6; d_gene: NA; CDR3aa: CASSSGTYNSPLHF; CDR3nt: TGTGCCAGCAGCTCCGGGACCTATAATTCACCCCTCCACTTT
v_gene: TRBV10-3; abundance: NA; j_gene: TRBJ1-5; d_gene: NA; CDR3aa: CATMAAGANQPQHF; CDR3nt: TGTGCCACCATGGCGGCCGGGGCCAATCAGCCCCAGCATTTT
v_gene: TRBV12-5; abundance: NA; j_gene: TRBJ2-5; d_gene: NA; CDR3aa: CASGFSPGERRDSETQYF; CDR3nt: TGTGCTAGTGGTTTCAGTCCAGGGGAAAGACGGGACTCTGAGACCCAGTACTTC
v_gene: TRBV5-8; abundance: few; j_gene: TRBJ2-3; d_gene: NA; CDR3aa: CASSGVADTQYF; CDR3nt: TGTGCCAGCAGCGGAGTGGCAGATACGCAGTATTTT
v_gene: TRBV10-3; abundance: few; j_gene: TRBJ2-1; d_gene: TRBD2; CDR3aa: CAIRVRGSSYNEQFF; CDR3nt: TGTGCCATCAGGGTACGCGGGAGCTCCTACAATGAGCAGTTCTTC
v_gene: TRBV28; abundance: NA; j_gene: TRBJ2-7; d_gene: TRBD2; CDR3aa: CASSLPLSGSSYEQYF; CDR3nt: TGTGCCAGCAGTTTACCCCTTAGCGGGAGCTCCTACGAGCAGTACTTC
v_gene: TRBV20-1; abundance: NA; j_gene: TRBJ1-6; d_gene: NA; CDR3aa: CSASVGSGSSSYNSPLHF; CDR3nt: TGCAGTGCTAGTGTAGGCTCTGGGTCGAGCTCCTATAATTCACCCCTCCACTTT
v_gene: TRBV3-1; abundance: few; j_gene: TRBJ2-7; d_gene: TRBD1; CDR3aa: CASSQMGTGFPYEQYF; CDR3nt: TGTGCCAGCAGCCAGATGGGGACAGGGTTCCCCTACGAGCAGTACTTC
v_gene: TRBV20-1; abundance: NA; j_gene: TRBJ2-3; d_gene: TRBD2; CDR3aa: CSASYGGRAYDTQYF; CDR3nt: TGCAGTGCTAGTTATGGCGGGAGGGCCTACGATACGCAGTATTTT
v_gene: TRBV5-1; abundance: few; j_gene: TRBJ2-3; d_gene: NA; CDR3aa: CASSLDDQRDTQYF; CDR3nt: TGCGCCAGCAGCTTGGATGATCAGAGAGATACGCAGTATTTT
v_gene: TRBV5-4; abundance: NA; j_gene: TRBJ1-4; d_gene: NA; CDR3aa: CASSLDGGSSNEKLFF; CDR3nt: TGTGCCAGCAGCTTGGACGGGGGCTCCTCTAATGAAAAACTGTTTTTT
v_gene: TRBV6-5; abundance: NA; j_gene: TRBJ1-2; d_gene: NA; CDR3aa: CASSYAPQAAYGYTF; CDR3nt: TGTGCCAGCAGTTACGCCCCTCAGGCCGCTTATGGCTACACCTTC
v_gene: TRBV6-2/TRBV6-3; abundance: NA; j_gene: TRBJ2-1; d_gene: TRBD2; CDR3aa: CASSYSGLAGVYNEQFF; CDR3nt: TGTGCCAGCAGTTACTCCGGACTAGCGGGAGTTTACAATGAGCAGTTCTTC
v_gene: TRBV3-1; abundance: NA; j_gene: TRBJ1-1; d_gene: NA; CDR3aa: CASSQGQTNTEAFF; CDR3nt: TGTGCCAGCAGCCAAGGACAGACTAACACTGAAGCTTTCTTT
v_gene: TRBV11-2; abundance: NA; j_gene: TRBJ2-5; d_gene: NA; CDR3aa: CASSLIRDQETQYF; CDR3nt: TGTGCCAGCAGCTTAATCCGGGACCAAGAGACCCAGTACTTC
v_gene: TRBV20-1; abundance: few; j_gene: TRBJ2-3; d_gene: NA; CDR3aa: CSAYSEGSTDTQYF; CDR3nt: TGCAGTGCTTACTCGGAAGGGAGCACAGATACGCAGTATTTT
v_gene: TRBV29-1; abundance: few; j_gene: TRBJ1-1; d_gene: TRBD1; CDR3aa: CSAHLWDRGQAFF; CDR3nt: TGCAGCGCCCACTTATGGGACAGGGGTCAAGCTTTCTTT
v_gene: TRBV24-1; abundance: NA; j_gene: TRBJ1-5; d_gene: NA; CDR3aa: CATPRTGPNQPQHF; CDR3nt: TGTGCCACCCCACGGACCGGACCCAATCAGCCCCAGCATTTT
v_gene: TRBV12-3/TRBV12-4; abundance: NA; j_gene: TRBJ2-5; d_gene: TRBD2; CDR3aa: CASSLASGRGETQYF; CDR3nt: TGTGCCAGCAGTTTGGCTAGCGGGAGGGGAGAGACCCAGTACTTC
v_gene: TRBV29-1; abundance: few; j_gene: TRBJ2-6; d_gene: NA; CDR3aa: CSVGDRDSGANVLTF; CDR3nt: TGCAGCGTTGGGGACCGCGACTCTGGGGCCAACGTCCTGACTTTC
v_gene: TRBV6-6; abundance: few; j_gene: TRBJ2-7; d_gene: TRBD1; CDR3aa: CASSPQGASYEQYF; CDR3nt: TGTGCCAGCAGCCCACAGGGGGCTTCCTACGAGCAGTACTTC
v_gene: TRBV2; abundance: NA; j_gene: TRBJ2-6; d_gene: TRBD1; CDR3aa: CASSRTGGSGANVLTF; CDR3nt: TGTGCCAGCAGTAGGACAGGGGGCTCTGGGGCCAACGTCCTGACTTTC
v_gene: TRBV11-1; abundance: NA; j_gene: TRBJ2-5; d_gene: TRBD2; CDR3aa: CASSLTLAGARETQYF; CDR3nt: TGTGCCAGCAGCTTAACCTTAGCGGGAGCACGAGAGACCCAGTACTTC
v_gene: TRBV13; abundance: NA; j_gene: TRBJ2-3; d_gene: TRBD2; CDR3aa: CASSPWGGVRIDTQYF; CDR3nt: TGTGCCAGCAGCCCATGGGGGGGAGTAAGGATTGATACGCAGTATTTT
v_gene: TRBV20-1; abundance: few; j_gene: TRBJ2-7; d_gene: NA; CDR3aa: CSAPKGSVRLGGEQYF; CDR3nt: TGCAGTGCTCCCAAGGGCAGTGTAAGATTAGGGGGCGAGCAGTACTTC
v_gene: TRBV7-7; abundance: NA; j_gene: TRBJ2-1; d_gene: NA; CDR3aa: CASSLGGQAEQFF; CDR3nt: TGTGCTAGCAGCTTAGGAGGACAAGCTGAGCAGTTCTTC
v_gene: TRBV6-2/TRBV6-3; abundance: few; j_gene: TRBJ1-1; d_gene: NA; CDR3aa: CASSYSGGRTEAFF; CDR3nt: TGTGCCAGCAGTTACTCTGGGGGGCGGACTGAAGCTTTCTTT
v_gene: TRBV5-1; abundance: NA; j_gene: TRBJ1-1; d_gene: TRBD1; CDR3aa: CASSPPGQSLNTEAFF; CDR3nt: TGCGCCAGCAGCCCGCCGGGACAGAGCCTTAACACTGAAGCTTTCTTT
v_gene: TRBV18; abundance: NA; j_gene: TRBJ2-3; d_gene: NA; CDR3aa: CASSPPSGTDTQYF; CDR3nt: TGTGCCAGCTCACCACCCTCAGGGACTGATACGCAGTATTTT
v_gene: TRBV13; abundance: many; j_gene: TRBJ2-3; d_gene: NA; CDR3aa: CASSPGTDTQYF; CDR3nt: TGTGCCAGCAGCCCAGGCACAGATACGCAGTATTTT
v_gene: TRBV25-1; abundance: few; j_gene: TRBJ1-2; d_gene: NA; CDR3aa: CASSGTAKNYGYTF; CDR3nt: TGTGCCAGCAGCGGGACCGCCAAGAACTATGGCTACACCTTC
v_gene: TRBV3-1; abundance: NA; j_gene: TRBJ1-1; d_gene: NA; CDR3aa: CASTLGRTTEAFF; CDR3nt: TGTGCCAGCACCCTAGGTAGGACCACTGAAGCTTTCTTT
v_gene: TRBV25-1; abundance: few; j_gene: TRBJ2-1; d_gene: NA; CDR3aa: CASSDRDTYNEQFF; CDR3nt: TGTGCCAGCAGTGACCGCGACACCTACAATGAGCAGTTCTTC
v_gene: TRBV12-3/TRBV12-4; abundance: few; j_gene: TRBJ2-5; d_gene: TRBD1; CDR3aa: CASSLKTGGSETQYF; CDR3nt: TGTGCCAGCAGTCTAAAGACAGGGGGCTCGGAGACCCAGTACTTC
v_gene: TRBV27; abundance: NA; j_gene: TRBJ1-1; d_gene: NA; CDR3aa: CASSFGGYSPEAFF; CDR3nt: TGTGCCAGCAGTTTCGGAGGATATAGCCCTGAAGCTTTCTTT
v_gene: TRBV30; abundance: NA; j_gene: TRBJ2-4; d_gene: TRBD1; CDR3aa: CAWSYGTGGDIQYF; CDR3nt: TGTGCCTGGAGTTACGGGACAGGGGGCGACATTCAGTACTTC
v_gene: TRBV9; abundance: NA; j_gene: TRBJ2-2; d_gene: TRBD1; CDR3aa: CASSGRTGGSTGELFF; CDR3nt: TGTGCCAGCAGCGGCCGGACAGGGGGCAGCACCGGGGAGCTGTTTTTT
v_gene: TRBV4-3; abundance: NA; j_gene: TRBJ2-3; d_gene: NA; CDR3aa: CASSRLPSTDTQYF; CDR3nt: TGCGCCAGCAGCCGGCTGCCTAGCACAGATACGCAGTATTTT
v_gene: TRBV4-3; abundance: NA; j_gene: TRBJ1-2; d_gene: TRBD1; CDR3aa: CASSQGQGKNYGYTF; CDR3nt: TGCGCCAGCAGCCAAGGACAGGGGAAGAACTATGGCTACACCTTC
v_gene: TRBV9; abundance: NA; j_gene: TRBJ2-7; d_gene: TRBD1; CDR3aa: CASSFSPTGTGTYEQYF; CDR3nt: TGTGCCAGCAGCTTCTCCCCCACCGGGACAGGGACCTACGAGCAGTACTTC
v_gene: TRBV7-2; abundance: NA; j_gene: TRBJ2-3; d_gene: TRBD2; CDR3aa: CASSLLAGGPDTQYF; CDR3nt: TGTGCCAGCAGCCTACTAGCGGGAGGGCCAGATACGCAGTATTTT
v_gene: TRBV6-1; abundance: few; j_gene: TRBJ2-3; d_gene: NA; CDR3aa: CASRESGSTDTQYF; CDR3nt: TGTGCCAGCAGGGAAAGCGGGAGCACAGATACGCAGTATTTT
v_gene: TRBV4-1; abundance: few; j_gene: TRBJ1-3; d_gene: NA; CDR3aa: CASSQGEAGNTIYF; CDR3nt: TGCGCCAGCAGCCAGGGGGAAGCTGGAAACACCATATATTTT
v_gene: TRBV11-3; abundance: few; j_gene: TRBJ2-1; d_gene: TRBD2; CDR3aa: CASSLAGRTRINEQFF; CDR3nt: TGTGCCAGCAGCTTAGCAGGGCGGACTAGGATCAATGAGCAGTTCTTC
v_gene: TRBV10-3; abundance: NA; j_gene: TRBJ1-1; d_gene: TRBD1; CDR3aa: CAIRAGTGVGAEAFF; CDR3nt: TGTGCCATCAGAGCCGGGACAGGGGTGGGGGCTGAAGCTTTCTTT
v_gene: TRBV6-5; abundance: NA; j_gene: TRBJ2-1; d_gene: NA; CDR3aa: CASSISFFGLGYNEQFF; CDR3nt: TGTGCCAGCAGTATTTCTTTTTTTGGGCTAGGATACAATGAGCAGTTCTTC
v_gene: TRBV20-1; abundance: NA; j_gene: TRBJ2-3; d_gene: TRBD2; CDR3aa: CSARREPRDTQYF; CDR3nt: TGCAGTGCTAGGCGGGAGCCCCGGGATACGCAGTATTTT
v_gene: TRBV28; abundance: NA; j_gene: TRBJ2-3; d_gene: TRBD2; CDR3aa: CASSSLTSGSSLDTQYF; CDR3nt: TGTGCCAGCAGTTCTCTGACTAGCGGGAGCAGTTTAGATACGCAGTATTTT
v_gene: TRBV12-3/TRBV12-4; abundance: NA; j_gene: TRBJ1-6; d_gene: NA; CDR3aa: CASTTNWQEKGGNSPLHF; CDR3nt: TGTGCCAGCACCACGAACTGGCAAGAAAAGGGGGGTAATTCACCCCTCCACTTT
v_gene: TRBV27; abundance: NA; j_gene: TRBJ2-3; d_gene: TRBD2; CDR3aa: CASSLSRLAGREYF; CDR3nt: TGTGCCAGCAGTTTATCGAGACTAGCGGGAAGGGAGTATTTT